The present TCR beta chain was sequenced within a study of low-dose radiotherapy and immunotherapy resistance in tumors. Overall study context: Cohort 1 was treated with 0.5 Gy per fraction at 2-week intervals, amounting to 6.5 Gy overall. Fractions of 1 Gy went to Cohort 2 every two weeks, for 13 Gy over 26 weeks.

Alpha and beta chains were covered, as first-strand cDNA relied on TRAV- and TRBV-specific primers. The authors amplified TCRs for about 18 PCR cycles with a constant-region primer and a V-primer adapter. TCRdb passed the reads through MiXCR, listing each CDR3 protein once. The sample lists approximately 89,000 distinct CDR3 sequences; 18% were seen once. This clonotype came up many times. After removal of 3 bases from V and 4 bases from J, the junction contained 5 bases not matched to a gene. CDR3 length equals 15 residues. In germline, CDR1 is ENHRY, CDR2 SYGVKD. The time point here: before trial treatment. Donors were administered nivolumab, ipilimumab, aspirin and low-dose cyclophosphamide, together with low-dose radiotherapy.

The clonotype comes from a male donor with prostate cancer. The rearrangement links TRBV10-3 to TRBJ2-1; 8 bases line up with TRBD1. This specimen was PBMCs, taken before treatment. CDR3 sequence: CAISDPTGVYNEQFF. The CDR3, as DNA: TGTGCCATCAGTGATCCGACAGGGGTTTACAATGAGCAGTTCTTC.